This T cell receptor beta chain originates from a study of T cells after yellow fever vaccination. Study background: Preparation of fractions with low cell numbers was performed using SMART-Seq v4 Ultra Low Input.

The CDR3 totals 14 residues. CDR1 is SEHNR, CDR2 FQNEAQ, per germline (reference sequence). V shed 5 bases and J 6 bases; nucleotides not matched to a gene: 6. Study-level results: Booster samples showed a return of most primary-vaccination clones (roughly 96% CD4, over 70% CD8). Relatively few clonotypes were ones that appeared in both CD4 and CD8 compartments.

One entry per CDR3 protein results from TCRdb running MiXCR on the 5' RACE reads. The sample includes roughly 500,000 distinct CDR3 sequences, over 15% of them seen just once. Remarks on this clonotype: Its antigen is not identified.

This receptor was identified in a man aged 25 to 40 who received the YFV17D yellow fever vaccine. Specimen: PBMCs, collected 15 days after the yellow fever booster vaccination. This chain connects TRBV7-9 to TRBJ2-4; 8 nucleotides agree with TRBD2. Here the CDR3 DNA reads TGTGCCAGCAGCGTACCGGGACTAGGAAACATTCAGTACTTC. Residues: CASSVPGLGNIQYF.